The sequence of this T cell receptor beta chain was determined in a study of relationships among human T cell subsets. After negative selection with anti-CD4 multisort beads, CD8+ T cells were positively selected with anti-CD8 beads. From mRNA, alpha and beta CDR3 regions were amplified using semiquantitative ARM-PCR. In ARM-PCR, communal superprimers followed tagged nested gene-specific primers for exponential amplification. A single record per CDR3 protein comes from TCRdb applying MiXCR to the multiplex PCR reads. The table has some 5,400 distinct CDR3 sequences, 55% to 65% seen once. This clonotype was seen a handful of times. Its target is unknown. Findings and caveats of the study: Regulatory and Th2 subsets had few clones over 100 reads, unlike CD8+ cytotoxic cells.

Sequencing input: CD8+ T cells sorted from blood. This receptor was taken from a man in his forties in good health.

The CDR3, as DNA: TGTGCCAGCAGTTCCCGACAGGCTCCCTCCTACAATGAGCAGTTCTTC. Protein sequence: CASSSRQAPSYNEQFF. The chain employs TRBV12-3 or TRBV12-4 and TRBJ2-1; a possible D gene is TRBD1 (6 bases). The germline V and J ends were trimmed by 4 bases and 0 bases, with 13 bases remaining between them. CDR3 size: 16 residues.